The sample holds one count of the clone carrying this T cell receptor (beta chain). As yet, its antigen is unknown. The PCR ran on 60 Vbeta and 13 Jbeta primers. The method was immunoSEQ multiplex PCR; TCRdb's version includes in-frame clones alone and lacks a portion of them. The data hold a few hundred thousand clones, with 75% to 85% observed a single time. The ends lost 0 bases at V and 0 bases at J; junction bases unmatched: 9. Germline V gives CDR1 SGHRS, CDR2 YFSETQ. The CDR3 contains 18 residues. The data are from a study of cytomegalovirus exposure and HLA in healthy donors. Study-level information: The Caucasian-associated ancestry cluster contained 81% of the approximately 390 genotyped donors.

Study results and caveats: A few CMV-associated chains proved CMV antigen-specific in vitro.

The chain joins TRBV5-1 to TRBJ2-1; 7 positions agree with TRBD2. Sequencing was carried out using PBMCs. The source of this sequence is a woman in her sixties in good health and CMV-seropositive. The CDR3 spells CASSLARGAGSSYNEQFF. CDR3 nucleotides: TGCGCCAGCAGCTTGGCCCGGGGAGCGGGGAGCTCCTACAATGAGCAGTTCTTC.